Many counts were recorded for the clone carrying this T cell receptor beta chain. This CDR3 spans 14 amino acids. V gave up 4 bases and J gave up 5 bases; unmatched junction bases: 8. Germline CDR1 and CDR2: SGHNT and YYREEE (reference sequence). RNA was extracted from bulk tissue without any cell sorting. Donors were chemotherapy-naive, newly diagnosed lung cancer surgical patients in China, August–late 2014. The sample originates from a study of tumor and adjacent non-tumor tissue in lung cancer. Three rounds of nested PCR, following a modified ARM-PCR protocol, produced the TCRbeta library. TCRdb used MiXCR to reprocess the multiplex PCR reads, holding one entry per CDR3 protein. The table has approximately 90,000 distinct CDR3 sequences, 65% to 75% seen once.

Sequenced sample: lung tumor tissue. The origin of this receptor is a man aged 60-69 years with non-small cell lung cancer. The genes are TRBV5-4 and TRBJ1-2, with 7 bases lining up with TRBD1. DNA of the CDR3: TGTGCCAGCAGCCCTGACAGGGTCGGTTATGGCTACACCTTC. Its protein is CASSPDRVGYGYTF.